The T cell receptor beta chain under discussion was sequenced for a study of Ad26.COV2.S vaccination and SARS-CoV-2 variants (dated by TCRdb to 2020 to 2023). Background for the entire study: Donors in the vaccine arm were drawn from COV1001, a phase I-IIa trial of Ad26.COV2.S in healthy adults that was multicentre, randomized, double-blind and placebo-controlled. Blinding of investigators to trial group allocation was maintained during experiments and outcome assessment. Sequencing of the TCRbeta repertoire served to evaluate the specificity and breadth of SARS-CoV-2-reactive T cell receptors following Ad26.COV2.S vaccination. Dosing of Ad26.COV2.S was intramuscular, at either 5x10^10 or 1x10^11 viral particles, delivered as one shot or as two shots spaced 56 days apart. The TCR-sequenced set comprised around 32 samples: some 20 Ad26.COV2.S vaccine recipients, 5 placebo recipients and 8 SARS-CoV-2 convalescent individuals. Trial participants were randomized into five groups of five, in which low-dose or high-dose Ad26.COV2.S was given once or twice, or placebo was given on both occasions. Paper-wide results and their limitations: Substantial breadth of spike-specific CD8+ and CD4+ T cell responses was reported after vaccination. Higher spike-specific TCR breadth was observed in Ad26.COV2.S recipients than in placebo recipients (P = 0.0014). The study lacked the statistical power to compare responses across vaccine doses or regimens. Comparable non-spike TCR breadth was observed between vaccine and placebo recipients, consistent with only spike being contained in the vaccine. It was noted by the authors that total T cell responses may have been underestimated by the TCR breadth and depth analyses.

Trimming accounts for 0 bases at V and 5 bases at J, while the number of junction bases matched to no gene is 4. CDR1 and CDR2 are drawn from the germline V gene: LGHNA, YNFKEQ. From the cysteine up to the phenylalanine, the CDR3 has a length of 14 residues. Of all the DNA, just the CDR3 is kept, 42 bases in frame from base 1. This sample's treatment or condition label indicates: roughly 18 received Ad26.COV2.S at low or high dose, single or two shots; 5 received placebo; per-sample allocation not given. For vaccine and placebo recipients, the sequenced repertoires came from samples collected on day 63 after the first injection. In Cohort 1b, 20 to 25 adults aged 18-55 years were enrolled at a single site in Boston, USA, between 29 July and 7 August 2020. Ad26.COV2.S consisted of a replication-incompetent adenovirus type 26 vector by which a prefusion-stabilized SARS-CoV-2 spike protein from the original Wuhan strain was expressed.

TCRbeta CDR3 regions were sequenced with the immunoSEQ Assay. After extraction, genomic DNA underwent amplification by bias-controlled multiplex PCR, followed by high-throughput sequencing. The authors processed their data as follows. To quantify the absolute abundance of each unique TCRbeta CDR3 region, sequences were collapsed and filtered. T cell fraction was estimated by normalization of TCRbeta template counts to usable DNA, with usable DNA being measured through amplification of reference genes present in all nucleated cells. Repertoire TCRs were annotated as SARS-CoV-2-specific when V gene, CDR3 amino acid sequence and J gene were exactly matched to a known reactive TCR set. The reference SARS-CoV-2 TCR set came from MIRA and was filtered for enrichment in COVID-19-positive ImmuneCODE repertoires, removing public or cross-reactive TCRs. Based on the MIRA antigens, annotated TCRs were further analysed at the level of specific ORF or position within ORF. Depth was the summed frequency of annotated unique rearrangements, while breadth was defined as annotated unique rearrangements over total unique productive rearrangements. Two-sided Wilcoxon rank-sum tests were applied when comparing TCR breadth between groups. The immuneACCESS repertoire file appears here via TCRdb, limited to in-frame rearrangements. These files lack a portion of the clones; in checked studies, under half of the deficit traces to unresolved V genes, and the cause of the others is not known. Clone size and the V and J calls come from that table; the DNA yielded D and trimming. The sample table holds fewer than 900,000 clones, of which more than 80% were seen once. The ten largest account for around 1.5% of the sample.

Turning to this clone: Its antigen remains unidentified. Per-base quality was not reported, and no clone a single base away is much larger than it.

The TCR sequence derives from a person between 18 and 65 years old who received the Ad26.COV2.S COVID-19 vaccine or a placebo. The rearranged segments are TRBV4-2 and TRBJ2-7, with TRBD1 identical over 7 junction bases. The material sequenced was peripheral blood, taken in a trial of Ad26.COV2.S vaccine versus placebo. The DNA sequence is TGTGCCAGCAGCCAAGAGACCCAGGGGGACGAGCAGTACTTC. It translates as CASSQETQGDEQYF.